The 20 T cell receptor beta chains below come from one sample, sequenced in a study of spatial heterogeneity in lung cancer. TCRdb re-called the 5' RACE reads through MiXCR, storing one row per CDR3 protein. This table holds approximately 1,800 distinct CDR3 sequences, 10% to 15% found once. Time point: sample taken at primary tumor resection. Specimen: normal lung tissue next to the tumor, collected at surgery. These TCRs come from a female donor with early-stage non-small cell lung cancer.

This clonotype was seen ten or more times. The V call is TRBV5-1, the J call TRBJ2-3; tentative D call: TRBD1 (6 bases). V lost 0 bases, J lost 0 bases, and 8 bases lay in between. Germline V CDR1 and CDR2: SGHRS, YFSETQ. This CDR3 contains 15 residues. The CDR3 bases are TGCGCCAGCAGCTTGGGGGACATAAGCACAGATACGCAGTATTTT. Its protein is CASSLGDISTDTQYF.

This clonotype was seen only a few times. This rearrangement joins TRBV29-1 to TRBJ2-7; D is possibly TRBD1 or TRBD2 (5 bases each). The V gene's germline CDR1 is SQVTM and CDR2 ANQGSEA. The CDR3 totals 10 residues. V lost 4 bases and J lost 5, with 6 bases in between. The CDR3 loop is CSVGDHEQYF. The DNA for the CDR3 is TGCAGCGTTGGGGACCACGAGCAGTACTTC.

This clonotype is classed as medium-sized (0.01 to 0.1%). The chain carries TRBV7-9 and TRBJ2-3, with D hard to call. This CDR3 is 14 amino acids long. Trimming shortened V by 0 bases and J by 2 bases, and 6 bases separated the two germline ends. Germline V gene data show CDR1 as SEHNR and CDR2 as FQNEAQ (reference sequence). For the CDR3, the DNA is TGTGCCAGCAGCTTAGCGATCGCCACAGATACGCAGTATTTT. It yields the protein CASSLAIATDTQYF.

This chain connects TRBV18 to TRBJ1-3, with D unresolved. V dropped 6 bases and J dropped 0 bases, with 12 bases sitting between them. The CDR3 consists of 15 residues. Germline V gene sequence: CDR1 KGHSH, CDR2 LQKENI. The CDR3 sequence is CASSPGDDSGNTIYF. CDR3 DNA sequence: TGTGCCAGCTCCCCGGGCGACGACTCTGGAAACACCATATATTTT.

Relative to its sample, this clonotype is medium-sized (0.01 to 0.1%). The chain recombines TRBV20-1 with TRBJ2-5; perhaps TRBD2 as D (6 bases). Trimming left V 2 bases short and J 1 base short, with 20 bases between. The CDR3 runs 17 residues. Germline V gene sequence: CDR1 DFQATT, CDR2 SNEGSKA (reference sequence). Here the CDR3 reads CSARLLNPGEGQETQYF. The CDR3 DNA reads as TGCAGTGCTAGACTTCTAAATCCGGGAGAGGGCCAAGAGACCCAGTACTTC.

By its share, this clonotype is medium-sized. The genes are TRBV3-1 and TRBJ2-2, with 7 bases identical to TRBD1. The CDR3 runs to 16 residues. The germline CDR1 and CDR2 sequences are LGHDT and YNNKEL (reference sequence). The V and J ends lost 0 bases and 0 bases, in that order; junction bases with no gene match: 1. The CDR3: CASSQEQGSNTGELFF. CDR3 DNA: TGTGCCAGCAGCCAAGAACAGGGGTCGAACACCGGGGAGCTGTTTTTT.

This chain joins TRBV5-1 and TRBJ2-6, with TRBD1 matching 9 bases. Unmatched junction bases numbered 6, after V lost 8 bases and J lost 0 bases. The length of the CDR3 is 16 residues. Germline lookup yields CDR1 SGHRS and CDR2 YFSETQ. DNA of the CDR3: TGCGCCAGTTACAGGGGGCACTCCTCTGGGGCCAACGTCCTGACTTTC. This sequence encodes CASYRGHSSGANVLTF.

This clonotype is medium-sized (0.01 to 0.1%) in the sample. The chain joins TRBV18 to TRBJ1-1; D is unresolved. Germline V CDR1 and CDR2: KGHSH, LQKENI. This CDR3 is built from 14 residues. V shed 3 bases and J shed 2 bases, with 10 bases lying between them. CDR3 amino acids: CASSPSIGNTEAFF. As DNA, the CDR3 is TGTGCCAGCTCACCTTCAATAGGAAACACTGAAGCTTTCTTT.

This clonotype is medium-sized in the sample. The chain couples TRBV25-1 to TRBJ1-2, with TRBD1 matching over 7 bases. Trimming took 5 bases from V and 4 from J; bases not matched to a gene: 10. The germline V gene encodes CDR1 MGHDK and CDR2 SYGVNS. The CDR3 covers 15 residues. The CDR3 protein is CASSRDGRTGYGYTF. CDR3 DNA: TGTGCCAGCAGTAGAGACGGCCGGACAGGCTATGGCTACACCTTC.

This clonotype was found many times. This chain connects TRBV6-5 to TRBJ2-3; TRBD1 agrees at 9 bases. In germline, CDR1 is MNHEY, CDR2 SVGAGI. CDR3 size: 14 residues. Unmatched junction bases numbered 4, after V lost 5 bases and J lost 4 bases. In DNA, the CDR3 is TGTGCCAGCAGTCTTAGACAGGGGGCAGATACGCAGTATTTT. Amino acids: CASSLRQGADTQYF.

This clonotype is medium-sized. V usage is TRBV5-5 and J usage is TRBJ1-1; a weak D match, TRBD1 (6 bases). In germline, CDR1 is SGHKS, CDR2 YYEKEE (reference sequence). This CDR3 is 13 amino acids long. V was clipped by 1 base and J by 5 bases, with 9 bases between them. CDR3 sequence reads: CASSLTGRTEAFF. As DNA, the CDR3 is TGTGCCAGCAGCTTGACAGGGAGGACTGAAGCTTTCTTT. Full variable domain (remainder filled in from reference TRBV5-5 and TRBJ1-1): DAGVTQSPTHLIKTRGQQVTLRCSPISGHKSVSWYQQVLGQGPQFIFQYYEKEERGRGNFPDRFSARQFPNYSSELNVNALLLGDSALYLCASSLTGRTEAFFGQGTRLTVV.

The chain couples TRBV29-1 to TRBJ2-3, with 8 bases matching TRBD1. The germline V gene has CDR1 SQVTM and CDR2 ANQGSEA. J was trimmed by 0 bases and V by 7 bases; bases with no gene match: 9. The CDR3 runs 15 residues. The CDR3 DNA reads TGCAGCGCCCTGGACAGGGAGTCTAGCACAGATACGCAGTATTTT. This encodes CSALDRESSTDTQYF.

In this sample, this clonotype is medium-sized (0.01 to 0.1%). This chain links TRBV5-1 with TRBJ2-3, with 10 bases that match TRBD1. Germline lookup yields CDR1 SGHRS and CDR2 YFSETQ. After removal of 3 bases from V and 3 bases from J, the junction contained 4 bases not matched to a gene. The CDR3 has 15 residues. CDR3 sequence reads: CASSSGQGVTDTQYF. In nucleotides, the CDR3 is TGCGCCAGCAGCTCCGGACAGGGGGTGACAGATACGCAGTATTTT.

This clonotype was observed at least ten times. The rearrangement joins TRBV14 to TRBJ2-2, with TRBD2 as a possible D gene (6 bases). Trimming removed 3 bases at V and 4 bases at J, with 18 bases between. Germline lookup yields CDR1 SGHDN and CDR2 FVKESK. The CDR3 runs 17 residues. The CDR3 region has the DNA TGTGCCAGCAGCCAGCGTGGCTTTCAGGAGGGCACCGGGGAGCTGTTTTTT. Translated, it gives CASSQRGFQEGTGELFF. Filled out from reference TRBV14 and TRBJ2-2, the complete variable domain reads EAGVTQFPSHSVIEKGQTVTLRCDPISGHDNLYWYRRVMGKEIKFLLHFVKESKQDESGMPNNRFLAERTGGTYSTLKVQPAELEDSGVYFCASSQRGFQEGTGELFFGEGSRLTVL.

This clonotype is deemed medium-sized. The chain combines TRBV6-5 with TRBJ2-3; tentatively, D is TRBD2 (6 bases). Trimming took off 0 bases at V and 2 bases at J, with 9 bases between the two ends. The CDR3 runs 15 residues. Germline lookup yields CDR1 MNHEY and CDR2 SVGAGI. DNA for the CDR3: TGTGCCAGCAGTTACTCGACTAGTCTCACAGATACGCAGTATTTT. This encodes CASSYSTSLTDTQYF.

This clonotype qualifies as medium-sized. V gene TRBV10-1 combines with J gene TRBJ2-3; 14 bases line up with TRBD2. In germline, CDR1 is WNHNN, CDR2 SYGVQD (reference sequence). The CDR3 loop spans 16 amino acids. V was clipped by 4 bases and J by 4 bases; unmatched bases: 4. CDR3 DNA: TGCGCCAGCAGTGCGACTAGCGGGAGGGCCCCAGATACGCAGTATTTT. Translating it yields CASSATSGRAPDTQYF.

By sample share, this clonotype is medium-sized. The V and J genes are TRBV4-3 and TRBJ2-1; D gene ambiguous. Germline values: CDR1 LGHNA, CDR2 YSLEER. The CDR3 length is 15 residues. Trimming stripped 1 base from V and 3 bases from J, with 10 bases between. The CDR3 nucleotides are TGCGCCAGCAGCCAAGCCCTGACAAACTACAATGAGCAGTTCTTC. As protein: CASSQALTNYNEQFF.

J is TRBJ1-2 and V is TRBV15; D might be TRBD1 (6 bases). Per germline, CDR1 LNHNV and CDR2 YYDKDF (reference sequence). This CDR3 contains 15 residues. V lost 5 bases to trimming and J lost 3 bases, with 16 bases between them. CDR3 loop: CATSPRWGGYYGYTF. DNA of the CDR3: TGTGCCACCAGCCCTAGGTGGGGGGGCTACTATGGCTACACCTTC.

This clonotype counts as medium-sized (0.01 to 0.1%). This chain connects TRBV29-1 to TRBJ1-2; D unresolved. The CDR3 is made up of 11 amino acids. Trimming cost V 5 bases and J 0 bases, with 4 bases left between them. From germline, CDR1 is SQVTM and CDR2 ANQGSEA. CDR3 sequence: CSVHTNYGYTF. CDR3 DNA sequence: TGCAGCGTTCACACTAACTATGGCTACACCTTC.

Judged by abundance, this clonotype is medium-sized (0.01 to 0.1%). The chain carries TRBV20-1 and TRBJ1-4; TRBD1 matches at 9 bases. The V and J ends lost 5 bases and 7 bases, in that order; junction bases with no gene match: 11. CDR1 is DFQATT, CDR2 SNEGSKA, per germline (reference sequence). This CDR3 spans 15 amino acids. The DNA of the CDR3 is TGCAGTGCTCCGGGACAGGGAGAATTAGGTGAAAAACTGTTTTTT. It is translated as CSAPGQGELGEKLFF.